Sequencing of this T cell receptor (beta chain) was carried out in a study of persistence of HIV-infected CD4 T cells. Study results and limitations: Degenerate expanded CDR3beta sequences were enriched among CMV- and Gag-responding cells. Within sorted populations, more oligoclonal TCRs accompanied more oligoclonal proviruses.

Comment on this clone: The antigen is not known.

Sequencing used immunoSEQ version 4 in survey mode. Repertoires were generated with immunoSEQ multiplex PCR, while TCRdb's copy carries only in-frame clones and drops some. The sample contains 40,000 to 55,000 clones, around 90% of which appear only once. Anti-CD3/anti-CD28 beads served as a nonspecific positive control stimulus. Sorting selected CD4+ T cells upregulating both CD40 ligand and CD69. Undetectable plasma HIV-1 RNA below 50 copies/mL lasted at least 4 years. The length of the CDR3 is 15 residues. CDR1 is LGHNT, CDR2 FRNRAP, per germline. Trimming took 5 bases from V and 6 from J, leaving 18 bases between them.

The sequence was obtained from an adult woman with HIV who was CMV-seropositive. The sequencing here drew on CD4+ T cells sorted from PBMCs after roughly 18-hour stimulation, taken from a patient who received antiretroviral therapy. The chain carries TRBV12-5 and TRBJ2-3; no clear D gene. The CDR3 loop is CASGPRTPEGDTQYF. The CDR3 DNA is TGTGCTAGTGGTCCTCGGACCCCCGAAGGGGATACGCAGTATTTT. The full variable domain, completed using reference TRBV12-5 and TRBJ2-3, is DARVTQTPRHKVTEMGQEVTMRCQPILGHNTVFWYRQTMMQGLELLAYFRNRAPLDDSGMPKDRFSAEMPDATLATLKIQPSEPRDSAVYFCASGPRTPEGDTQYFGPGTRLTVL.